One sample yielded the 9 T cell receptor beta chains listed below, sequenced in a study of T cell responses to AZD1222 COVID-19 vaccine. The repertoire was sequenced with immunoSEQ multiplex PCR; TCRdb's copy has only in-frame clones and lacks some. This repertoire shows around 99,000 clones, roughly 88% found once; its top ten account for roughly 18%. Sequencing was performed on peripheral blood, taken on day 0 of AZD1222 vaccination. Receptor source: an adult in good health.

The chain recombines TRBV5-1 with TRBJ1-2; 9 nucleotides align to TRBD1. This CDR3 is 17 amino acids long. Germline assignment: CDR1 SGHRS and CDR2 YFSETQ. The ends lost 0 bases at V and 0 bases at J; junction bases unmatched: 6. CDR3 sequence reads: CASSLGPGTGTNYGYTF. DNA of the CDR3: TGCGCCAGCAGCTTGGGCCCCGGGACAGGGACTAACTATGGCTACACCTTC.

V and J are TRBV27 and TRBJ2-7; D possibly corresponds to TRBD1 (7 bases). The CDR3 sequence is 14 residues long. The V end was cut by 6 bases, the J end by 4 bases, with 16 bases between. Germline lookup yields CDR1 MNHEY and CDR2 SMNVEV (reference sequence). The CDR3 nucleotides read TGTGCCAGCAGGTCTTTGACAGGGACTTACGAGCAGTACGTC. Its translation: CASRSLTGTYEQYV.

There are a few counts of this clone. This rearrangement joins TRBV4-2 to TRBJ1-2; TRBD1 might be the D (6 bases). CDR1 and CDR2 from the germline V gene are LGHNA and YNFKEQ. The CDR3 is 15 amino acids. The V and J ends lost 3 bases and 5 bases respectively, with 16 bases between them. CDR3 protein: CASSQDSSSGYGYTF. DNA of the CDR3: TGTGCCAGCAGCCAGGACAGCTCATCGGGTTATGGCTACACCTTC.

The CDR3 DNA sequence: TGTGCCAGCAGCTCCTCCAGTGCGGGGGGTTCACCCCTCCACTTT. Translated: CASSSSSAGGSPLHF. The V gene is TRBV7-2, the J gene TRBJ1-6, with D maybe TRBD1 (5 bases). V was pared by 4 bases and J by 9 bases, with 16 bases between. The CDR3 sequence is 15 residues long. Germline CDR1 SGHTA, CDR2 FQGNSA.

This clone was seen more than once but under ten times. This rearrangement joins TRBV27 to TRBJ1-3, with 9 bases lining up with TRBD1. This CDR3 contains 16 residues. Germline assignment: CDR1 MNHEY and CDR2 SMNVEV (reference sequence). With 5 bases clipped from V and 4 bases from J, the junction kept 9 bases outside the gene matches. DNA for the CDR3: TGTGCCAGCAGTCAAGGACAGGGGTGGGCGGGAAACACCATATATTTT. It codes for CASSQGQGWAGNTIYF.

The CDR3 reads CASSQDEGPYEQYF. The CDR3 bases are TGCGCCAGCAGCCAAGATGAGGGGCCCTACGAGCAGTACTTC. The J gene is TRBJ2-7, the V gene TRBV4-1, with D perhaps assigned TRBD1 or TRBD2 (5 bases each). The ends were cut back, 0 bases at V and 2 bases at J, with 8 bases in the middle. The CDR3 loop spans 14 amino acids. Germline V gene lookup returns CDR1 MGHRA and CDR2 YSYEKL.

In the case of this clone: At the DNA level, this CDR3 is encoded by other sequences in the same sample as well. The chain combines TRBV7-8 with TRBJ1-2; 9 bases are a match to TRBD1. The CDR3 totals 13 residues. V was clipped by 1 base and J by 8 bases; unmatched bases: 2. Looked up from germline, CDR1 is SGHVS and CDR2 is FQNEAQ. The CDR3 sequence is CASSLGGQGGYTF. CDR3 DNA: TGTGCCAGCAGCTTAGGGGGACAGGGCGGCTACACCTTC. Together with reference TRBV7-8 and TRBJ1-2, the CDR3 gives the full variable domain: GAGVSQSPRYKVAKRGQDVALRCDPISGHVSLFWYQQALGQGPEFLTYFQNEAQLDKSGLPSDRFFAERPEGSVSTLKIQRTQQEDSAVYLCASSLGGQGGYTFGSGTRLTVV.

The gene calls are TRBV18 and TRBJ1-3; D call uncertain. The CDR3 runs 16 residues. The V and J ends lost 1 base and 2 bases respectively, with 12 bases between them. Germline values: CDR1 KGHSH, CDR2 LQKENI. The CDR3 DNA is TGTGCCAGCTCACCACTCCCGGTAGAGGCTGGAAACACCATATATTTT. This translates into CASSPLPVEAGNTIYF. Full variable domain (outside the CDR3, taken from reference TRBV18 and TRBJ1-3): NAGVMQNPRHLVRRRGQEARLRCSPMKGHSHVYWYRQLPEEGLKFMVYLQKENIIDESGMPKERFSAEFPKEGPSILRIQQVVRGDSAAYFCASSPLPVEAGNTIYFGEGSWLTVV.

The chain links TRBV9 to TRBJ1-5; D gene ambiguous. Germline CDR1 reads SGDLS; CDR2 reads YYNGEE. V lost 0 bases, J lost 3 bases, and 10 bases lay in between. The CDR3 consists of 15 residues. The CDR3 region is CASSVGPVYNQPQHF. The CDR3 DNA sequence: TGTGCCAGCAGCGTAGGCCCTGTTTACAATCAGCCCCAGCATTTT. Filled out from reference TRBV9 and TRBJ1-5, the complete variable domain reads DSGVTQTPKHLITATGQRVTLRCSPRSGDLSVYWYQQSLDQGLQFLIQYYNGEERAKGNILERFSAQQFPDLHSELNLSSLELGDSALYFCASSVGPVYNQPQHFGDGTRLSIL.